These 8 T cell receptor beta chains originate from one sample sequenced in a study of identical twins. Via MiXCR, TCRdb re-called the 5' RACE reads, giving one row per CDR3 protein. The sample lists about 470,000 distinct CDR3 sequences; 24% were seen once. These data were likewise used in another study, on T cells expressing NK-cell markers.

The sample was CD4+ T cells sorted from blood. The receptors here all came from a woman between 18 and 29 years old in good health.

The chain recombines TRBV4-2 with TRBJ2-5; D assignment may be TRBD1 or TRBD2 (6 bases each). The CDR3 length is 12 residues. V was trimmed by 5 bases and J by 7 bases, leaving 11 bases between them. Germline CDR1 reads LGHNA; CDR2 reads YNFKEQ. The CDR3 sequence: CASSTEGGTQYF. CDR3 coding DNA: TGTGCCAGCAGCACTGAGGGGGGGACCCAGTACTTC.

The gene calls are TRBV7-6 and TRBJ2-6, with a possible D match to TRBD2 (5 bases). Germline CDR1 and CDR2: SGHVS and FNYEAQ. The length of the CDR3 is 16 residues. With 0 bases removed from V and 1 base from J, the gap between germline ends came to 7 bases. The chain's CDR3 is CASSLARRSGANVLTF. The CDR3, as DNA: TGTGCCAGCAGCTTAGCGAGGAGGTCTGGGGCCAACGTCCTGACTTTC.

This clonotype was seen more than once but under ten times. The rearrangement uses TRBV10-3 and TRBJ2-3, with D perhaps TRBD2 (6 bases). Germline CDR1 reads ENHRY; CDR2 reads SYGVKD. Trimming stripped 11 bases from V and 4 bases from J, with 13 bases between. CDR3 length equals 12 residues. CDR3 in DNA: TGTGCCGTACGGGGGACGGCAGATACGCAGTATTTT. It specifies CAVRGTADTQYF.

This chain uses TRBV10-1 with TRBJ2-3, with D tentatively TRBD2 (6 bases). The CDR3 has 14 amino acids. Germline V gives CDR1 WNHNN, CDR2 SYGVQD (reference sequence). V shed 7 bases and J shed 2 bases, with 13 bases lying between them. Here the CDR3 reads CASNRGMATDTQYF. CDR3 DNA: TGCGCCAGCAACCGCGGGATGGCCACAGATACGCAGTATTTT.

This clonotype was seen a few times. V and J are TRBV29-1 and TRBJ2-1; the D is unclear. The germline V and J ends were trimmed by 7 bases and 4 bases, with 11 bases remaining between them. CDR1 and CDR2 (germline): SQVTM, ANQGSEA. CDR3 length equals 12 residues. Here the CDR3 DNA reads TGCAGCGCTCGGTCCTTATACAATGAGCAGTTCTTC. It codes for CSARSLYNEQFF.

This chain links TRBV6-1 with TRBJ1-4; the D gene is possibly TRBD1 (6 bases). The germline V gene has CDR1 MNHNS and CDR2 SASEGT. V gave up 6 bases and J gave up 6 bases, with 17 bases separating them. This CDR3 contains 15 residues. DNA of the CDR3: TGTGCCAGCAGCCGAACCGGGACACCGGATGAAAAACTGTTTTTT. Protein product: CASSRTGTPDEKLFF.

This rearrangement joins TRBV29-1 to TRBJ2-5, with 9 bases that match TRBD1. Germline V gene sequence: CDR1 SQVTM, CDR2 ANQGSEA. Trimming cost V 7 bases and J 5 bases; bases outside gene matches: 8. The CDR3 has 13 amino acids. The CDR3 nucleotides are TGCAGCGCCGACAGGGGGAAACGCGAGACCCAGTACTTC. Translation gives CSADRGKRETQYF.

This chain connects TRBV6-1 to TRBJ1-1, with no clear D. This CDR3 comprises 13 residues. Per germline, CDR1 MNHNS and CDR2 SASEGT. Between the trimmed V and J ends, which lost 4 bases and 4 bases, there was a span of 10 bases. This chain's CDR3 is CASSGDRGTEAFF. The CDR3, as DNA: TGTGCCAGCAGTGGCGACCGGGGCACTGAAGCTTTCTTT.